The clone carrying this TCR beta chain showed up just a few times. Its matching antigen is unknown. The record originates from a study of T cells after yellow fever vaccination. Study findings and constraints: Of the clonotypes, a small share occurred in both CD4 and CD8 compartments. In post-booster samples, most primary-vaccination clones reappeared (approximately 96% CD4, about 91% CD8).

TCRdb recomputed calls from the 5' RACE reads with MiXCR, one row per CDR3 protein. The table has hundreds of thousands of distinct CDR3 sequences, around a sixth seen once. Sample: PBMCs, taken 4 to 5 days after the first yellow fever vaccination. The TCR comes from a young man who received the YFV17D yellow fever vaccine.

This CDR3 is CASSKVVYEQYV. CDR3 in DNA: TGTGCCTCTTCTAAGGTGGTCTACGAGCAGTACGTC. The rearrangement uses TRBV30 and TRBJ2-7; D call uncertain. The CDR3 spans 12 residues. Trimming cost V 7 bases and J 3 bases, with 13 bases left between them. Germline V lookup: CDR1 GTSNPN, CDR2 SVGIG (reference sequence).